This T cell receptor (beta chain) was observed in a study of human T cells and chemical hapten exposure. TCRdb re-called the RACE reads through MiXCR, storing one row per CDR3 protein. The sample yields roughly 200,000 distinct CDR3 sequences, approximately 20% seen once. From germline, CDR1 is DFQATT and CDR2 SNEGSKA (reference sequence). The CDR3 length is 15 residues. Trimming took 5 bases from V and 5 from J; bases not matched to a gene: 12. Time point specified: patch test 1, 2 weeks after DPC sensitization. Treatment denoted: therapeutic diphenylcyclopropenone sensitization with weekly scalp DPC.

The source is a woman aged 45-65 years with alopecia areata. Some clones in this sample may be carry-over from other donors' samples. The chain has TRBV20-1 and TRBJ2-7; 10 bases line up with TRBD2. The material sequenced was whole blood, taken in connection with sensitization to the hapten diphenylcyclopropenone (DPC). The CDR3 reads CSASSLAGEGHEQYF. The CDR3 nucleotides read TGCAGTGCTTCCTCGCTAGCGGGAGAAGGCCACGAGCAGTACTTC.